A selection of T cell receptor beta chains follows, all from one sample in a study of T-cell memory formation after mild COVID-19. TCRdb reprocessed the 5' RACE reads via MiXCR and lists one record per CDR3 protein. The data hold roughly 310,000 distinct CDR3 sequences, with more than 15% observed a single time. The specimen sequenced was PBMCs or a T cell subset sorted from them (not recorded which). These receptors were taken from a man aged 18 to 29 who had mild COVID-19 (a few samples of this study predate the infection). Cell type and time point are not known. Both conserved end residues are part of each CDR3. The D gene is left open where the match is weak. Clone size is not always given. Where it is, it says once, few, many or a class for expanded clones.

DNA: TGTGCCAGCACCCCAACCCCGGGGGATACGCAGTATTTT; CDR3: CASTPTPGDTQYF; D: -; J: TRBJ2-3; V: TRBV5-4; size: -
DNA: TGTGCCAGCTCACCACCTAAACGAGTCCATGGCTACACCTTC; CDR3: CASSPPKRVHGYTF; D: -; J: TRBJ1-2; V: TRBV18; size: once
DNA: TGTGCCAGCGGGGACTTCGGATTGGAGCAGTACTTC; CDR3: CASGDFGLEQYF; D: -; J: TRBJ2-7; V: TRBV3-1; size: few
DNA: TGCAGTGCTAGCAGGACGGTTCTGCGTCGGGAGCTGTTTTTT; CDR3: CSASRTVLRRELFF; D: -; J: TRBJ2-2; V: TRBV20-1; size: few
DNA: TGTGCCAGCAGCTTAGATTACAGGGTCGAGCAGTACTTC; CDR3: CASSLDYRVEQYF; D: -; J: TRBJ2-7; V: TRBV7-2; size: -
DNA: TGCGCCAGCAGCTTGGCCGGGGGGTTTATCCAAGAGACCCAGTACTTC; CDR3: CASSLAGGFIQETQYF; D: TRBD2; J: TRBJ2-5; V: TRBV5-1; size: -
DNA: TGTGCCACCAGTGACAACAGGGATTCAAGTCAGCCACAGCATTTT; CDR3: CATSDNRDSSQPQHF; D: -; J: TRBJ1-5; V: TRBV24-1; size: -
DNA: TGCGCCAGCAGCTCCCGGGGGGGCTCAAACACTGAAGCTTTCTTT; CDR3: CASSSRGGSNTEAFF; D: -; J: TRBJ1-1; V: TRBV5-1; size: -
DNA: TGTGCCAGCAGTCCTAGAACGGAGACCCAGTACTTC; CDR3: CASSPRTETQYF; D: -; J: TRBJ2-5; V: TRBV2; size: -
DNA: TGTGCCAGGTCTGCGGGGCAAGCGGGAAACACCATATATTTT; CDR3: CARSAGQAGNTIYF; D: -; J: TRBJ1-3; V: TRBV7-4; size: -